This is a list of T cell receptor beta chains from one sample in a study of blood T cell repertoires in COVID-19. TCRdb's copy holds only in-frame clones and misses some; the assay was immunoSEQ multiplex PCR. Altogether fewer than 85,000 clones are present, 65% to 85% being singletons, with the ten largest covering around 4.1%. The sequencing sample was made of peripheral blood. These receptors all come from a woman aged 55-69 years with acute or convalescent COVID-19. Each CDR3 is given with its conserved first and last residue. D genes are given only for firm matches. The size field is filled for only some rows; it gives once, few, many or a size class.

CDR3 length,clone size,V gene,J gene,D gene,CDR3 protein,CDR3 DNA
14,NA,TRBV5-1,TRBJ2-2,NA,CASSLNRDGRELFF,TGCGCCAGCAGCTTGAACCGGGATGGCAGGGAGCTGTTTTTT
15,NA,TRBV27,TRBJ2-1,TRBD1,CASSSDRGPYNEQFF,TGTGCCAGCAGTTCCGACAGGGGGCCCTACAATGAGCAGTTCTTC
14,few,TRBV19,TRBJ1-5,NA,CASSMPYSNQPQHF,TGTGCCAGTAGTATGCCCTATAGCAATCAGCCCCAGCATTTT
12,few,TRBV5-5,TRBJ2-5,NA,CASSLILETQYF,TGTGCCAGCAGCTTGATTCTGGAGACCCAGTACTTC
16,NA,TRBV19,TRBJ2-4,TRBD1,CASSATGGAGKNIQYF,TGTGCCAGTAGTGCAACAGGGGGCGCTGGCAAAAACATTCAGTACTTC
15,NA,TRBV18,TRBJ1-6,NA,CASSWSEGGNSPLHF,TGTGCCAGCTCATGGTCCGAGGGAGGTAATTCACCCCTCCACTTT
13,NA,TRBV12-3/TRBV12-4,TRBJ1-5,NA,CASSLGSVRAQHF,TGTGCCAGCAGTTTAGGGAGCGTTAGAGCCCAGCATTTT
14,NA,TRBV14,TRBJ1-1,NA,CASIWGEDGTEAFF,TGTGCCAGCATCTGGGGGGAGGATGGCACTGAAGCTTTCTTT
13,NA,TRBV28,TRBJ1-2,NA,CASSPLTGYGYTF,TGTGCCAGCAGTCCCCTGACAGGCTATGGCTACACCTTC
14,NA,TRBV6-1,TRBJ1-2,TRBD1,CASSEYDRADGYTF,TGTGCCAGCAGTGAATATGACAGGGCAGATGGCTACACCTTC
20,NA,TRBV28,TRBJ1-5,NA,CASSFSFEDSPSGSNQPQHF,TGTGCCAGCAGTTTTTCGTTTGAGGACAGCCCCTCGGGGAGCAATCAGCCCCAGCATTTT